This T cell receptor (beta chain) emerged from a study of T-cell memory formation after mild COVID-19. The CDR3 sequence is 14 residues long. Trimming left V 9 bases short and J 2 bases short, with 13 bases between. Germline V gene data show CDR1 as PRHDT and CDR2 as FYEKMQ (reference sequence). Study outcomes and limitations: Cross-reactive memory appears to have joined, as suggested by some responding clones showing up in pre-infection memory.

This clonotype was seen many times. What it binds is unknown. MiXCR, applied by TCRdb to the 5' RACE reads, yields one record per CDR3 protein. The repertoire has more than 14,000 distinct CDR3 sequences, 20% to 25% of them found once; the top ten carry approximately 60%. This TCR was sampled from a man aged 18 to 29 who had mild COVID-19 (a few samples of this study predate the infection). Cell type and time point are not known. This sequence joins TRBV13 and TRBJ2-2, with D maybe TRBD1 (6 bases). The sequencing sample was made of PBMCs or a T cell subset sorted from them (not recorded which). The CDR3 protein is CASTGTHNTGELFF. The CDR3 DNA follows: TGTGCCAGTACCGGGACACACAACACCGGGGAGCTGTTTTTT.